This T cell receptor beta chain was documented in a study of blood T cells in healthy people across ages. A J-beta primer mix and a sample-barcoded 5' primer were used in a second PCR of about 7 to 12 cycles. The template-switch adaptor was a 5' adaptor with 12 random nucleotides. It tagged each cDNA molecule. TCRdb re-analysed the 5' RACE reads in MiXCR, keeping a single row per CDR3 protein. The repertoire includes roughly 1.5 million distinct CDR3 sequences, under 55% of them detected once, and 4% sits in the top ten. Findings and caveats of the study: Not knowing donor CMV status may have confounded expanded clonotype changes.

Trimming left V 8 bases short and J 2 bases short, with 14 bases between. The CDR3 extends over 13 amino acids. Per the germline V gene, CDR1 is DFQATT and CDR2 is SNEGSKA (reference sequence). This clonotype showed up just a few times. What it binds is not known. J is TRBJ2-3 and V is TRBV20-1; weak D call: TRBD2 (6 bases). This TCR came from a woman under 30 in good health. The sequenced material came from blood. This chain's CDR3 is CSMEGLATDTQYF. Here the CDR3 DNA reads TGCAGTATGGAGGGGCTAGCCACAGATACGCAGTATTTT.